Following are 32 T cell receptor beta chains from one sample sequenced in a study of OX40 agonist ivuxolimab in advanced cancers. Receptor amplification or capture employed the immunoSEQ multiplex PCR assay. Imported from immuneACCESS, the table was reduced by TCRdb to in-frame sequences with V and J called. These copies leave out some clones; in studies compared against another copy, an unresolved V gene accounts for under half, and the cause of the remainder is not known. Counted in this sample were 75,000 to 100,000 clones; under 90% of them appeared once. The ten largest account for roughly 5.8% of the sample. The source was CD4+ or CD8+ T cells sorted from blood, collected in a trial of the OX40 agonist ivuxolimab. The origin of the receptors is an adult with an advanced solid tumor such as melanoma, head and neck, liver or kidney cancer.

This clone has only a few counts. The CDR3 region is CASEDPTRGLNSPLHF. The CDR3 nucleotides are TGTGCCAGTGAGGACCCTACTAGGGGGCTTAATTCACCCCTCCACTTT. The J gene is TRBJ1-6, the V gene TRBV25-1, with TRBD1 matching over 7 bases. V lost 9 bases and J lost 6; bases outside the gene matches: 14. This CDR3 has 16 residues. CDR1 is MGHDK and CDR2 is SYGVNS in the germline V gene. Full variable domain (rest looked up from reference TRBV25-1 and TRBJ1-6): EADIYQTPRYLVIGTGKKITLECSQTMGHDKMYWYQQDPGMELHLIHYSYGVNSTEKGDLSSESTVSRIRTEHFPLTLESARPSHTSQYLCASEDPTRGLNSPLHFGNGTRLTVT.

CDR3 residues: CASSLARDKNTGELFF. The CDR3 DNA follows: TGTGCCAGCAGCTTAGCCCGGGACAAGAACACCGGGGAGCTGTTTTTT. The chain uses TRBV2 and TRBJ2-2, with a possible D match to TRBD1 (6 bases). CDR1 SNHLY and CDR2 FYNNEI come from the germline V gene. The CDR3 is 16 residues long. V was shortened by 6 bases and J by 1 base, with 15 bases between the two germline ends. Looking up the rest from reference TRBV2 and TRBJ2-2 gives the full variable domain: EPEVTQTPSHQVTQMGQEVILRCVPISNHLYFYWYRQILGQKVEFLVSFYNNEISEKSEIFDDQFSVERPDGSNFTLKIRSTKLEDSAMYFCASSLARDKNTGELFFGEGSRLTVL.

This clone was recorded only once. This chain joins TRBV6-5 and TRBJ1-1; D not resolved. V was shortened by 6 bases and J by 2 bases, with 4 bases between the two germline ends. CDR1 is MNHEY, CDR2 SVGAGI, per germline. CDR3 length: 11 amino acids. CDR3 residues: CASRSNTEAFF. The CDR3 DNA reads as TGTGCCAGCAGGTCCAACACTGAAGCTTTCTTT.

The V gene is TRBV19, the J gene TRBJ2-7; D perhaps matches TRBD2 (5 bases). V lost 5 bases to trimming and J lost 4 bases, with 12 bases between them. The V gene's germline CDR1 is LNHDA and CDR2 SQIVND (reference sequence). This CDR3 has 13 amino acids. The CDR3, as DNA: TGTGCCAGTAGTGCCGGGAACCCGTACGAGCAGTACTTC. Translated, it gives CASSAGNPYEQYF.

This clone has only one observation. V is TRBV6-6 and J is TRBJ1-1; 10 nucleotides line up with TRBD1. In germline, CDR1 is MNHNY, CDR2 SVGAGI (reference sequence). The CDR3 runs 13 residues. V lost 5 bases and J lost 8; bases outside the gene matches: 5. CDR3 region: CASSAGQGKEAFF. The CDR3 coding sequence is TGTGCCAGCAGTGCGGGACAGGGGAAAGAAGCTTTCTTT.

This rearrangement joins TRBV6-6 to TRBJ2-5; D is undetermined. Trimming removed 7 bases at V and 1 base at J, with 7 bases between. Germline assignment: CDR1 MNHNY and CDR2 SVGAGI (reference sequence). The CDR3 totals 12 residues. CDR3 amino acids: CASKEFQETQYF. CDR3 DNA sequence: TGTGCCAGCAAGGAGTTCCAAGAGACCCAGTACTTC.

This clone was picked up many times. V is TRBV20-1 and J is TRBJ1-1; maybe TRBD1 (5 bases). Germline V gene lookup returns CDR1 DFQATT and CDR2 SNEGSKA (reference sequence). This CDR3 has 11 residues. The V end lost 6 bases, the J end lost 3 bases, and 8 bases lay between the germline ends. For the CDR3, the DNA is TGCAGTGCGTTGGGGGACACTGAAGCTTTCTTT. It encodes CSALGDTEAFF.

CDR3 in DNA: TGTGCCAGCAGCTTCTTACAGGCTTACAATGAGCAGTTCTTC. Protein product: CASSFLQAYNEQFF. The chain uses TRBV7-2 and TRBJ2-1; D may be TRBD1 (5 bases). Germline assignment: CDR1 SGHTA and CDR2 FQGNSA. The CDR3 is made up of 14 amino acids. Trimming cost V 3 bases and J 4 bases, with 10 bases left between them.

The chain couples TRBV7-2 to TRBJ1-1; 10 bases are shared with TRBD1. Losses at the gene ends were 8 bases for V and 4 bases for J; bases not matched to a gene: 7. Per the germline V gene, CDR1 is SGHTA and CDR2 is FQGNSA. This CDR3 comprises 14 residues. The CDR3 loop reads CASEDRGRITEAFF. In DNA, the CDR3 is TGTGCCAGCGAGGACAGGGGGAGGATCACTGAAGCTTTCTTT.

Here the CDR3 reads CASSLKSRGGYTF. CDR3 in DNA: TGTGCCAGCAGCTTAAAAAGTAGGGGAGGCTACACCTTC. The rearrangement links TRBV7-2 to TRBJ1-2; TRBD1 might be the D (5 bases). CDR3 length equals 13 residues. Between the trimmed V and J ends, which lost 2 bases and 8 bases, there was a span of 12 bases. The germline gives CDR1 SGHTA, CDR2 FQGNSA.

The chain joins TRBV2 to TRBJ2-7, with D possibly called TRBD1 or TRBD2 (5 bases each). Trimming left V 0 bases short and J 6 bases short, with 21 bases between. In germline, CDR1 is SNHLY, CDR2 FYNNEI. The CDR3 is 17 residues long. DNA for the CDR3: TGTGCCAGCAGTGAAGCGCCGGGGACCCAGGCTGCGGGCGAGCAGTACTTC. This gives the protein CASSEAPGTQAAGEQYF.

The chain carries TRBV5-1 and TRBJ2-5; TRBD1 matches at 8 bases. The DNA matches TRBJ2-7 better at its end, which makes the J call doubtful. This CDR3 contains 15 residues. Germline lookup yields CDR1 SGHRS and CDR2 YFSETQ. CDR3 region: CASSLLAGQGDEQYF. CDR3 coding DNA: TGCGCCAGCAGCTTGTTGGCCGGACAGGGAGACGAGCAGTACTTC.

The genes are TRBV5-6 and TRBJ2-1; no definite D call. The germline V gene encodes CDR1 SGHDT and CDR2 YYEEEE. The V gene lost 4 bases and the J gene lost 1 base, with 15 bases spanning the gap. The CDR3 is made up of 16 amino acids. DNA of the CDR3: TGTGCCAGCAGCCAAGTGCCGACTCCTTCCTACAATGAGCAGTTCTTC. It specifies CASSQVPTPSYNEQFF.

The rearrangement joins TRBV2 to TRBJ2-2, with 8 bases identical to TRBD2. Germline V gives CDR1 SNHLY, CDR2 FYNNEI. The CDR3 is 15 residues long. The V and J ends lost 8 bases and 5 bases, in that order; junction bases with no gene match: 10. CDR3 protein: CASRDPGGPTGELFF. The CDR3, as DNA: TGTGCCAGCCGGGATCCGGGAGGGCCTACCGGGGAGCTGTTTTTT.

The chain is built from TRBV2 and TRBJ1-4; the D gene is possibly TRBD1 (5 bases). Germline CDR1 and CDR2: SNHLY and FYNNEI. This CDR3 spans 14 amino acids. Deletions cut 7 bases from V and 8 bases from J, with 17 bases between. The CDR3 sequence: CASTGGGVEEKLFF. The CDR3 nucleotides read TGTGCCAGCACTGGTGGGGGGGTGGAGGAAAAACTGTTTTTT.

V gene TRBV27 combines with J gene TRBJ1-5, with 10 bases fitting TRBD1. Per germline, CDR1 MNHEY and CDR2 SMNVEV (reference sequence). Germline trimming cut 5 bases from V and 5 bases from J; bases unmatched to any gene: 3. The CDR3 is 14 amino acids. CDR3 sequence reads: CASSLTGGDQPQHF. CDR3 nucleotides: TGTGCCAGCAGTCTGACAGGGGGCGATCAGCCCCAGCATTTT.

This clone was picked up a small number of times. This chain joins TRBV2 and TRBJ1-3; D not resolved. V was pared by 1 base and J by 10 bases, with 8 bases between. The CDR3 has 12 residues. Germline assignment: CDR1 SNHLY and CDR2 FYNNEI. The CDR3 region has the DNA TGTGCCAGCAGTGAAGACACCGTTACCATATATTTT. This encodes CASSEDTVTIYF.

V usage is TRBV7-3 and J usage is TRBJ2-1; 7 nucleotides agree with TRBD2. The CDR3 consists of 16 residues. J gave up 0 bases and V 0 bases, and 2 bases lay outside the gene matches. Germline V gene sequence: CDR1 SGHTA, CDR2 FQGTGA. The CDR3 spells CASSLTGTNSYNEQFF. CDR3 nucleotides: TGTGCCAGCAGCTTAACCGGGACTAACTCCTACAATGAGCAGTTCTTC.

The V call is TRBV27, the J call TRBJ1-2; 7 bases match TRBD1. CDR1 is MNHEY, CDR2 SMNVEV, per germline (reference sequence). V shed 5 bases, J shed 2 bases, and the junction held 8 bases outside the gene matches. There are 15 residues in the CDR3. This CDR3 reads CASSPTRTGNYGYTF. In DNA form, the CDR3 reads TGTGCCAGCAGTCCAACCAGGACAGGAAACTATGGCTACACCTTC.

The genes are TRBV5-1 and TRBJ1-4; 7 positions match TRBD1. The CDR3 contains 14 residues. Germline trimming cut 2 bases from V and 7 bases from J; bases unmatched to any gene: 5. From germline, CDR1 is SGHRS and CDR2 YFSETQ. The CDR3: CASSFRQGTEKLFF. DNA for the CDR3: TGCGCCAGCAGCTTCAGACAGGGAACTGAAAAACTGTTTTTT. The full variable domain, in which reference TRBV5-1 and TRBJ1-4 provide the parts outside the CDR3, is KAGVTQTPRYLIKTRGQQVTLSCSPISGHRSVSWYQQTPGQGLQFLFEYFSETQRNKGNFPGRFSGRQFSNSRSEMNVSTLELGDSALYLCASSFRQGTEKLFFGSGTQLSVL.

This rearrangement joins TRBV6-5 to TRBJ2-7; D is uncertain. The CDR3 is made up of 14 amino acids. CDR1 is MNHEY and CDR2 is SVGAGI in the germline V gene. V was pared by 0 bases and J by 3 bases, with 9 bases between. CDR3 region: CASSYSGVYYEQYF. For the CDR3, the DNA is TGTGCCAGCAGTTACTCCGGAGTTTACTACGAGCAGTACTTC.

V gene TRBV28 combines with J gene TRBJ2-2, with 8 bases that match TRBD2. Unmatched junction bases numbered 10, after V lost 6 bases and J lost 7 bases. The CDR3 runs to 15 residues. Per the germline V gene, CDR1 is MDHEN and CDR2 is SYDVKM. The CDR3 nucleotides read TGTGCCAGCAGCCAACCCGGGACTAGACGCGGGGAGCTGTTTTTT. Translating it yields CASSQPGTRRGELFF.

As DNA, the CDR3 is TGCGCCAGCAGCTTGGGATGGGCAGGGGTGTACGAGCAGTACTTC. Its protein product is CASSLGWAGVYEQYF. The V gene is TRBV5-1, the J gene TRBJ2-7; a weak D match, TRBD1 (6 bases). This CDR3 contains 15 residues. The ends were cut back, 0 bases at V and 4 bases at J, with 14 bases in the middle. The germline V gene has CDR1 SGHRS and CDR2 YFSETQ.

The gene calls are TRBV28 and TRBJ2-7; a possible D gene is TRBD1 (6 bases). The germline CDR1 and CDR2 sequences are MDHEN and SYDVKM. The CDR3 is made up of 13 amino acids. Trimming removed 6 bases from V and 0 bases from J, with 9 bases in between. The CDR3 here is CASRKGGSYEQYF. CDR3 coding DNA: TGTGCCAGCAGAAAAGGGGGCTCCTACGAGCAGTACTTC.

The CDR3 nucleotides read TGTGCCAGCAGGAGACCAACAGGTGAAGCTTTCTTT. This translates into CASRRPTGEAFF. The V gene is TRBV2, the J gene TRBJ1-1; D may be TRBD1 (5 bases). Germline V lookup: CDR1 SNHLY, CDR2 FYNNEI. V was clipped by 6 bases and J by 7 bases, with 12 bases between them. The length of the CDR3 is 12 residues.

CDR3 coding DNA: TGTGCCAGCAGATCGACAGGGCTCTATGGCTACACCTTC. Translated, it gives CASRSTGLYGYTF. The chain uses TRBV9 and TRBJ1-2; TRBD1 matches 7 bases. Germline assignment: CDR1 SGDLS and CDR2 YYNGEE. CDR3 length equals 13 residues. V was pared by 5 bases and J by 4 bases, with 5 bases of the junction left unmatched.

The J gene is TRBJ1-1, the V gene TRBV10-3; the D is unclear. This CDR3 comprises 15 residues. In germline, CDR1 is ENHRY, CDR2 SYGVKD. Deletions cut 2 bases from V and 1 base from J, with 11 bases between. The CDR3 loop reads CAISEGTEPNTEAFF. In DNA, the CDR3 is TGTGCCATCAGTGAGGGTACAGAACCGAACACTGAAGCTTTCTTT.

V is TRBV12-5 and J is TRBJ1-5; D might be TRBD1 (5 bases). The CDR3 is 15 amino acids. The V gene lost 5 bases and the J gene lost 0 bases, with 11 bases spanning the gap. Germline CDR1 and CDR2: LGHNT and FRNRAP. The CDR3 DNA sequence: TGTGCTAGTGGTGAAGGGACCTATAGCAATCAGCCCCAGCATTTT. Protein: CASGEGTYSNQPQHF.

This clone turned up a few times. The chain links TRBV4-3 to TRBJ1-2, with TRBD1 matching 8 bases. The ends lost 4 bases at V and 8 bases at J; junction bases unmatched: 12. The CDR3 sequence is 15 residues long. The germline V gene encodes CDR1 LGHNA and CDR2 YSLEER. In DNA, the CDR3 is TGCGCCAGCAGCCCAGGGCGGACAGGGTTGCACGGCTACACCTTC. It specifies CASSPGRTGLHGYTF.

The V call is TRBV29-1, the J call TRBJ2-7; 8 nucleotides match TRBD1. Germline V CDR1 and CDR2: SQVTM, ANQGSEA. V lost 5 bases and J lost 6; bases outside the gene matches: 9. The CDR3 spans 13 residues. The CDR3, as DNA: TGCAGCGTTTCAGGGGGCGGCTCGGGCGAGCAGTACTTC. Translation: CSVSGGGSGEQYF.

The J gene is TRBJ1-1, the V gene TRBV7-2; no clear D. The V gene lost 2 bases and the J gene lost 1 base, with 5 bases spanning the gap. The CDR3 extends over 13 amino acids. Per germline, CDR1 SGHTA and CDR2 FQGNSA. The CDR3 DNA sequence: TGTGCCAGCAGCTTAACGCAGAACACTGAAGCTTTCTTT. Amino acids: CASSLTQNTEAFF.

This chain joins TRBV10-1 and TRBJ2-2, with D uncertain. The V and J ends lost 8 bases and 5 bases respectively, with 12 bases between them. The CDR3 contains 13 residues. Germline V gene data show CDR1 as WNHNN and CDR2 as SYGVQD (reference sequence). CDR3 region: CASQNENTGELFF. The CDR3 DNA is TGCGCCAGCCAGAACGAGAATACCGGGGAGCTGTTTTTT.